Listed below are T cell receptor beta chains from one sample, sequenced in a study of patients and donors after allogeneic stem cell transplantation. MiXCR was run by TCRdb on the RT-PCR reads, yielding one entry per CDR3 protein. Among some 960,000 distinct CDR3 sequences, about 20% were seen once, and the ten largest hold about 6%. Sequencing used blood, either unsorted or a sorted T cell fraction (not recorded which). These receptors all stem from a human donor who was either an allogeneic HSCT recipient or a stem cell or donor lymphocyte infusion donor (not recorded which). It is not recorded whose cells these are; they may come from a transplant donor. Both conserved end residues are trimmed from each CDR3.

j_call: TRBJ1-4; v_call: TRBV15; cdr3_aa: ATSRDPDIPATNEKLF
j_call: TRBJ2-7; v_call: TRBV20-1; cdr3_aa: SATRDGASFLSYEQY
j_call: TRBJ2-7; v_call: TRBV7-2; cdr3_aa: ASSLALEQY
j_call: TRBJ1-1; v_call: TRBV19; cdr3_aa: ASSTSGTGRTEAF
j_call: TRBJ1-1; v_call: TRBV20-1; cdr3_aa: SARAPGADTEAF
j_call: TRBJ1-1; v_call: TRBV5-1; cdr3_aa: ASSFRQGFEAF
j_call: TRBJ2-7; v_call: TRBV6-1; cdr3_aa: ASSVGRVYEQY
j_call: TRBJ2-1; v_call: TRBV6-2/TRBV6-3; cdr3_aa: AIQGLAGGREQF
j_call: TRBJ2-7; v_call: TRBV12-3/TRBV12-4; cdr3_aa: ASSFGRGGEQY
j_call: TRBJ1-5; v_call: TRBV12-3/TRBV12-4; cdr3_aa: ASSHQGSNQPQH
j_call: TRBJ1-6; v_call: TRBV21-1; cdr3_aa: ASSSRLEGSRSPLH
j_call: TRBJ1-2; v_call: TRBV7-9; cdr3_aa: ASSPPGVSNYGYT
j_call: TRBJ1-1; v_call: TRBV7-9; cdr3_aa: ASRRVDTEAF
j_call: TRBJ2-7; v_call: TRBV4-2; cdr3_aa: ASSQASGMGAYEQY
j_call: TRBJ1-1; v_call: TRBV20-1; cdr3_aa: SARGKGKEWSEAF
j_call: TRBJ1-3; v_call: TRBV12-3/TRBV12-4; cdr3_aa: ASSGTGGAGNTIY
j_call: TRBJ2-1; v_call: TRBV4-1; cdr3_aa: ASSHPAVGTGQEQF
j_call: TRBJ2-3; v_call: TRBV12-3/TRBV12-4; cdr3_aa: ASSFHHVATSTDTQY
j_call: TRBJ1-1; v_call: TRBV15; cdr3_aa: ATSRDGFAGRMNTEAF
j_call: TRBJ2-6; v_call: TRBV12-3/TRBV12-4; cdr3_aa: ASSFSTVSGANVLT
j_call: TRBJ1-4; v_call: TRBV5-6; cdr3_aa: ASEFYRDVGEKLF
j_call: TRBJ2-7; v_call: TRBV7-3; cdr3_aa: ASSHSGSSYEQY
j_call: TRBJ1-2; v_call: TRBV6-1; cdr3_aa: ASSRITGLVGYT
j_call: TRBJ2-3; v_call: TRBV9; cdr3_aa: ASSGGDTDTQY
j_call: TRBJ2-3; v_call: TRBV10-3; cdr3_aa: AISDGSGGADTQY
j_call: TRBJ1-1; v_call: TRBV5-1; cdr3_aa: ASSLEQGIAEAF
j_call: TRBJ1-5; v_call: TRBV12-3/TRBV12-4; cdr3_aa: ASSRDRGGQPQH
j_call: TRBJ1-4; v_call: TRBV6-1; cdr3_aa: ASSNEDGDEKLF